This T cell receptor (beta chain) derives from a study of T cell responses to AZD1222 COVID-19 vaccine. Sequencing was performed with immunoSEQ multiplex PCR; in TCRdb, only in-frame clones are kept and a portion is missing. Among about 200,000 clones listed, roughly 91% were seen once. Sequencing was performed on peripheral blood, taken on day 0 of MenACWY control vaccination. This sequence was found in an adult in good health.

CDR3 sequence: CASSLQGSAGGYTF. CDR3 nucleotide sequence: TGTGCCAGCAGCCTACAGGGGAGTGCGGGCGGCTACACCTTC. J is TRBJ1-2 and V is TRBV3-1 (or the pseudogene TRBV3-2); TRBD1 agrees at 7 bases. The germline gives CDR1 LGHDT, CDR2 YNNKEL (reference sequence). V shed 4 bases and J 8 bases; nucleotides not matched to a gene: 10. This CDR3 has 14 amino acids.